This is a list of T cell receptor beta chains from one sample in a study of neoadjuvant anti-PD-1 for oral cavity cancer. TCRdb keeps only in-frame clones here, not all; method: immunoSEQ multiplex PCR. The data hold 30,000 to 35,000 clones, with around nine tenths observed a single time. Material: PBMCs, obtained before nivolumab (anti-PD-1) treatment. All receptors derive from a person aged 40 to 85 with oral cavity squamous cell carcinoma. CDR3s include the opening cysteine and the closing phenylalanine or tryptophan. Each record gives: V gene, J gene, D gene, clone size, CDR3 DNA, CDR3 protein. D genes are given only for firm matches. Clone size is not always given. Where it is, it says once, few, many or a class for expanded clones.

V: TRBV30
J: TRBJ1-2
D: .
size: .
DNA: TGTGCCTGGAGACGGGACTTTCATGGCTACACCTTC
CDR3: CAWRRDFHGYTF

V: TRBV4-1
J: TRBJ1-5
D: .
size: .
DNA: TGCGCCAGCAGCCAAGACGGAGGTCCCCAGCATTTT
CDR3: CASSQDGGPQHF

V: TRBV7-9
J: TRBJ2-7
D: .
size: .
DNA: TGTGCCAGCAGCCACACAGCTGGACAAACCACCTACGAGCAGTACTTC
CDR3: CASSHTAGQTTYEQYF

V: TRBV5-4
J: TRBJ1-6
D: TRBD1
size: once
DNA: TGTGCCAGCAGCTCAGGGGGGGGGCTGTCTAATTCACCCCTCCACTTT
CDR3: CASSSGGGLSNSPLHF

V: TRBV5-4
J: TRBJ2-5
D: .
size: .
DNA: TGTGCCAGCAGCTCCTACAGGGATGGAGAGACCCAGTACTTC
CDR3: CASSSYRDGETQYF

V: TRBV27
J: TRBJ2-6
D: .
size: .
DNA: TGTGCCAGCAGTTTCTCTGGGGCCAACGTCCTGACTTTC
CDR3: CASSFSGANVLTF

V: TRBV10-1
J: TRBJ2-3
D: .
size: .
DNA: TGCGCCAGCAGTAACCGACACCCTGGCACAGATACGCAGTATTTT
CDR3: CASSNRHPGTDTQYF

V: TRBV29-1
J: TRBJ1-1
D: TRBD1
size: once
DNA: TGCAGCGTGGAAGACAGGGGTGCGACTGAAGCTTTCTTT
CDR3: CSVEDRGATEAFF

V: TRBV15
J: TRBJ1-1
D: .
size: few
DNA: TGTGCCACCAGCAGAGGGGTAGGGGCAGTTTCGAACACTGAAGCTTTCTTT
CDR3: CATSRGVGAVSNTEAFF

V: TRBV10-1
J: TRBJ2-7
D: .
size: .
DNA: TGCGCCAGCAGTGACCCTGGGGATGAGCAGTACTTC
CDR3: CASSDPGDEQYF

V: TRBV11-2
J: TRBJ1-5
D: .
size: .
DNA: TGTGCCAGCAGCTTAGGAATGGGTCAGCCCCAGCATTTT
CDR3: CASSLGMGQPQHF

V: TRBV5-4
J: TRBJ2-7
D: TRBD2
size: .
DNA: TGTGCCAGCAGCGACGGACTAGCGGGGTACGAGCAGTACTTC
CDR3: CASSDGLAGYEQYF

V: TRBV10-3
J: TRBJ1-1
D: .
size: .
DNA: TGTGCCATCAGGGACAGTATGAACACTGAAGCTTTCTTT
CDR3: CAIRDSMNTEAFF

V: TRBV5-1
J: TRBJ1-6
D: .
size: .
DNA: TGCGCCAGCAGCTTGGCCGGGGGGGGCTCCTATAATTCACCCCTCCACTTT
CDR3: CASSLAGGGSYNSPLHF

V: TRBV11-2
J: TRBJ2-2
D: TRBD1
size: few
DNA: TGTGCCAGCAGCTTAGAACCAGGGGGCTACACCGGGGAGCTGTTTTTT
CDR3: CASSLEPGGYTGELFF

V: TRBV7-2
J: TRBJ2-2
D: .
size: .
DNA: TGTGCCAGCAGATTAGACAGGAACACCGGGGAGCTGTTTTTT
CDR3: CASRLDRNTGELFF

V: TRBV28
J: TRBJ2-3
D: .
size: .
DNA: TGTGCCAGCAGTTTACCCGGGACGGACGTAGATACGCAGTATTTT
CDR3: CASSLPGTDVDTQYF

V: TRBV5-6
J: TRBJ1-4
D: .
size: .
DNA: TGTGCCAGCAAACAGGGTTGGGCTAATGAAAAACTGTTTTTT
CDR3: CASKQGWANEKLFF

V: TRBV5-1
J: TRBJ1-5
D: .
size: few
DNA: TGCGCCAGCAGCCAAGACAGTAATCAGCCCCAGCATTTT
CDR3: CASSQDSNQPQHF

V: TRBV28
J: TRBJ1-3
D: .
size: .
DNA: TGTGCCAGCAGCCGATCGACTGGAAACACCATATATTTT
CDR3: CASSRSTGNTIYF

V: TRBV9
J: TRBJ1-1
D: .
size: .
DNA: TGTGCCAGCCGAGCACCAGGACAGAACACTGAAGCTTTCTTT
CDR3: CASRAPGQNTEAFF

V: TRBV30
J: TRBJ2-2
D: .
size: .
DNA: TGTGCCTGGAGTGTACAGCAAGCCGGGGAGCTGTTTTTT
CDR3: CAWSVQQAGELFF

V: TRBV2
J: TRBJ1-3
D: .
size: .
DNA: TGTGCCAGCAGGACCGACTGGATGAACACCATATATTTT
CDR3: CASRTDWMNTIYF

V: TRBV27
J: TRBJ1-1
D: TRBD1
size: .
DNA: TGTGCCAGCAGTTTCACTACCCGGGGGACAGCTGAAGCTTTCTTT
CDR3: CASSFTTRGTAEAFF

V: TRBV15
J: TRBJ2-7
D: .
size: .
DNA: TGTGCCACCAGCGGTCAAAGCTCCTACGAGCAGTACTTC
CDR3: CATSGQSSYEQYF

V: TRBV7-9
J: TRBJ2-1
D: TRBD2
size: .
DNA: TGTGCCAGCAGCCGGGGACTAGCGGGGGGGCAGGATGAGCAGTTCTTC
CDR3: CASSRGLAGGQDEQFF

V: TRBV4-3
J: TRBJ1-2
D: .
size: .
DNA: TGCGCCAGCAGCCAAGACACAGGGACCTATGGCTACACCTTC
CDR3: CASSQDTGTYGYTF

V: TRBV4-1
J: TRBJ2-3
D: TRBD2
size: .
DNA: TGCGCCAGCAGCCAAGAAGGGCTAGCGGGGGGGTATCTCCCCGCAGATACGCAGTATTTT
CDR3: CASSQEGLAGGYLPADTQYF

V: TRBV19
J: TRBJ1-1
D: .
size: .
DNA: TGTGCCAGTAGTATACCGGAACGTCCCACTGAAGCTTTCTTT
CDR3: CASSIPERPTEAFF

V: TRBV5-1
J: TRBJ2-1
D: TRBD2
size: .
DNA: TGCGCCAGCAGCTTGGGTCTAGCGGGGGTTGAGCAGTTCTTC
CDR3: CASSLGLAGVEQFF

V: TRBV9
J: TRBJ1-2
D: TRBD1
size: .
DNA: TGTGCCAGCAGCGTAGGAGGGGGCATCTATGGCTACACCTTC
CDR3: CASSVGGGIYGYTF

V: TRBV4-3
J: TRBJ2-3
D: TRBD2
size: .
DNA: TGCGCCAGCAGCCAAGATGGGACTAGCGGGGGGCCGAAACCACCTACAGATACGCAGTATTTT
CDR3: CASSQDGTSGGPKPPTDTQYF

V: TRBV7-8
J: TRBJ1-4
D: TRBD1
size: .
DNA: TGTGCCAGCAGCTTACAGGGGGCTAGGGAAAAACTGTTTTTT
CDR3: CASSLQGAREKLFF

V: TRBV11-2
J: TRBJ2-3
D: .
size: few
DNA: TGTGCCAGCAGCTTCGACCCGCACAGCACAGATACGCAGTATTTT
CDR3: CASSFDPHSTDTQYF